These 27 T cell receptor beta chains were sequenced from one sample in a study of long-term antiretroviral therapy in people with HIV. The assay used was immunoSEQ (version v3.0), run at survey level. Sequenced by immunoSEQ multiplex PCR; TCRdb stores in-frame clones only, minus some. The sample comprises under 25,000 clones, around nine tenths of which are singletons, and 10% to 13% rests with the top ten. The source was unsorted PBMCs, collected 0.5 years after starting antiretroviral therapy. Every receptor here comes from a middle-aged man with HIV.

This clone was observed once. The rearrangement links TRBV27 to TRBJ1-5; possibly TRBD1 for D (5 bases). Germline CDR1 MNHEY, CDR2 SMNVEV (reference sequence). The CDR3 sequence is 12 residues long. V lost 8 bases and J 5 bases, leaving 10 bases between the germline ends. For the CDR3, the DNA is TGTGCCAGCGGCTCAGGGCATCAGCCCCAGCATTTT. The encoded protein is CASGSGHQPQHF.

The V call is TRBV19, the J call TRBJ1-2; no clear D. Trimming removed 6 bases at V and 0 bases at J, with 14 bases between. The CDR3 length is 15 residues. Germline V CDR1 and CDR2: LNHDA, SQIVND (reference sequence). CDR3 protein: CASRPEGQTNYGYTF. CDR3 bases: TGTGCCAGTAGGCCGGAAGGGCAAACTAACTATGGCTACACCTTC.

The genes are TRBV9 and TRBJ2-5, with TRBD2 matching 14 bases. V lost 4 bases to trimming and J lost 5 bases; unmatched junction nucleotides: 7. Germline assignment: CDR1 SGDLS and CDR2 YYNGEE. This CDR3 has 16 amino acids. The CDR3 sequence: CASSTTSGRAWETQYF. The CDR3 bases are TGTGCCAGCAGCACGACTAGCGGGAGGGCCTGGGAGACCCAGTACTTC.

The CDR3 nucleotides are TGTGCCAGCAGGAGAGGGACCACGAACACCGGGGAGCTGTTTTTT. Residues: CASRRGTTNTGELFF. The chain couples TRBV2 to TRBJ2-2; either TRBD1 or TRBD2 may fit D (5 bases each). The CDR3 length is 15 residues. V shed 6 bases and J shed 0 bases, with 11 bases lying between them. Germline V gene data show CDR1 as SNHLY and CDR2 as FYNNEI.

CDR3 coding DNA: TGTGCCAGCAGTTCACGGATGACAGATACGCAGTATTTT. It encodes CASSSRMTDTQYF. The V and J genes are TRBV7-8 and TRBJ2-3; D is unresolved. The V end lost 6 bases, the J end lost 3 bases, and 10 bases lay between the germline ends. This CDR3 is built from 13 residues. CDR1 SGHVS and CDR2 FQNEAQ come from the germline V gene. Based on the CDR3 plus reference TRBV7-8 and TRBJ2-3, the full variable domain is GAGVSQSPRYKVAKRGQDVALRCDPISGHVSLFWYQQALGQGPEFLTYFQNEAQLDKSGLPSDRFFAERPEGSVSTLKIQRTQQEDSAVYLCASSSRMTDTQYFGPGTRLTVL.

Here the CDR3 reads CASSPEGRPGTEAFF. CDR3 in DNA: TGTGCCAGCTCACCGGAAGGACGGCCTGGGACTGAAGCTTTCTTT. The chain carries TRBV18 and TRBJ1-1, with D hard to call. V was trimmed by 3 bases and J by 5 bases, leaving 16 bases between them. Per germline, CDR1 KGHSH and CDR2 LQKENI. CDR3 length equals 15 residues.

V and J are TRBV7-8 and TRBJ1-3; TRBD1 is a possible D gene (6 bases). The germline CDR1 and CDR2 sequences are SGHVS and FQNEAQ. This CDR3 region has 20 residues. The V and J ends lost 0 bases and 1 base respectively, with 22 bases between them. CDR3 coding DNA: TGTGCCAGCAGCTTAGCGAGCCCTTTACAGGGACGGCTGTCTGGAAACACCATATATTTT. This sequence encodes CASSLASPLQGRLSGNTIYF.

This clone was seen a handful of times. This sequence joins TRBV10-1 and TRBJ2-2; TRBD1 agrees at 11 bases. V lost 6 bases and J lost 6; bases outside the gene matches: 6. The CDR3 length is 15 residues. Germline CDR1 reads WNHNN; CDR2 reads SYGVQD (reference sequence). CDR3 sequence reads: CASSAGTGGPGELFF. Here the CDR3 DNA reads TGCGCCAGCAGCGCCGGGACAGGGGGTCCCGGGGAGCTGTTTTTT.

The genes are TRBV6-6 and TRBJ2-7; 9 nucleotides agree with TRBD1. Losses at the gene ends were 6 bases for V and 1 base for J; bases not matched to a gene: 7. CDR1 and CDR2 from the germline V gene are MNHNY and SVGAGI (reference sequence). The length of the CDR3 is 15 residues. CDR3 in DNA: TGTGCCAGCAGACCAACAGGGGGCACATCCTACGAGCAGTACTTC. Translating it yields CASRPTGGTSYEQYF.

The sample holds one count of this clone. The chain recombines TRBV5-1 with TRBJ1-1; D gene unclear. V lost 0 bases and J lost 10, with 13 bases in between. This CDR3 is 13 amino acids long. From germline, CDR1 is SGHRS and CDR2 YFSETQ. CDR3 DNA: TGCGCCAGCAGCTTGGCGATAGATCGGGGAGCTTTCTTT. It translates to CASSLAIDRGAFF. The variable domain in full, completed from reference TRBV5-1 and TRBJ1-1, reads KAGVTQTPRYLIKTRGQQVTLSCSPISGHRSVSWYQQTPGQGLQFLFEYFSETQRNKGNFPGRFSGRQFSNSRSEMNVSTLELGDSALYLCASSLAIDRGAFFGQGTRLTVV.

The chain has TRBV10-3 and TRBJ1-1, with D unclear. Per the germline V gene, CDR1 is ENHRY and CDR2 is SYGVKD. V lost 8 bases and J 1 base, leaving 5 bases between the germline ends. This CDR3 is built from 11 residues. CDR3 loop: CAIRQNTEAFF. DNA for the CDR3: TGTGCCATCCGGCAGAACACTGAAGCTTTCTTT.

V and J are TRBV9 and TRBJ2-7, with D possibly being TRBD2 (7 bases). In germline, CDR1 is SGDLS, CDR2 YYNGEE. The CDR3 is 18 residues long. The ends were cut back, 3 bases at V and 3 bases at J, with 25 bases in the middle. The CDR3 loop reads CASSGNRDTAGSYYEQYF. CDR3 coding DNA: TGTGCCAGCAGCGGTAACAGGGATACAGCGGGAAGCTACTACGAGCAGTACTTC.

This chain joins TRBV2 and TRBJ2-2, with D maybe TRBD2 (6 bases). The V end lost 8 bases, the J end lost 3 bases, and 7 bases lay between the germline ends. CDR1 is SNHLY, CDR2 FYNNEI, per germline. The CDR3 consists of 12 residues. CDR3 loop: CASGRYTGELFF. The CDR3, as DNA: TGTGCCAGCGGGAGGTACACCGGGGAGCTGTTTTTT.

The chain links TRBV10-2 to TRBJ2-1; no firm D call. Germline CDR1 and CDR2: WSHSY and SAAADI. Trimming removed 5 bases from V and 1 base from J, with 9 bases in between. CDR3 size: 14 residues. CDR3 sequence: CASSPTSSYNEQFF. Written as DNA, the CDR3 is TGCGCCAGCAGTCCCACATCGTCCTACAATGAGCAGTTCTTC.

This chain joins TRBV4-2 and TRBJ1-6, with no clear D. Germline assignment: CDR1 LGHNA and CDR2 YNFKEQ. CDR3 size: 13 residues. Trimming stripped 1 base from V and 7 bases from J, with 5 bases between. CDR3 region: CASSQGINSPLHF. CDR3 DNA: TGTGCCAGCAGCCAAGGTATAAATTCACCCCTCCACTTT.

The rearrangement joins TRBV11-2 to TRBJ1-2; D uncertain. Trimming pared 1 base from V and 7 bases from J, leaving 7 bases between. The CDR3 runs 12 residues. Germline V lookup: CDR1 SGHAT, CDR2 FQNNGV. The CDR3 sequence is CASSLAGFGYTF. CDR3 DNA sequence: TGTGCCAGCAGCTTAGCAGGCTTTGGCTACACCTTC.

This chain connects TRBV23-1 to TRBJ1-6; D is ambiguous. TRBV23-1 is given ORF status, its function remaining uncertain. Trimming left V 0 bases short and J 9 bases short, with 15 bases between. The CDR3 covers 16 residues. The CDR3 here is CASSQSLSAAGSPLHF. Written as DNA, the CDR3 is TGCGCCAGCAGTCAATCCTTGTCGGCCGCAGGTTCACCCCTCCACTTT.

The chain's CDR3 is CASSLSGTAMNTEAFF. The CDR3 coding sequence is TGTGCCAGCAGCCTATCCGGGACGGCTATGAACACTGAAGCTTTCTTT. This chain connects TRBV7-9 to TRBJ1-1; a weak D match, TRBD1 (5 bases). The germline gives CDR1 SEHNR, CDR2 FQNEAQ (reference sequence). The CDR3 runs to 16 residues. V lost 5 bases to trimming and J lost 0 bases, with 16 bases between them.

The chain uses TRBV27 and TRBJ2-1, with 14 bases aligning to TRBD2. V lost 4 bases to trimming and J lost 6 bases; unmatched junction nucleotides: 5. The CDR3 is 16 residues long. The germline CDR1 and CDR2 sequences are MNHEY and SMNVEV (reference sequence). The CDR3 region is CASSSIGTSGSNEQFF. The CDR3 DNA follows: TGTGCCAGCAGTTCCATCGGGACTAGCGGGAGCAATGAGCAGTTCTTC.

This clone was detected only once. J is TRBJ1-2 and V is TRBV2; D may be TRBD1 (5 bases). Germline CDR1 reads SNHLY; CDR2 reads FYNNEI. CDR3 size: 12 residues. CDR3 coding DNA: TGTGCTTGGAGGCAGGGAAACTATGGCTACACCTTC. Residues: CAWRQGNYGYTF.

This chain connects TRBV7-9 to TRBJ2-3; D is uncertain. Trimming took off 11 bases at V and 0 bases at J, with 15 bases between the two ends. The CDR3 extends over 14 amino acids. Per the germline V gene, CDR1 is SEHNR and CDR2 is FQNEAQ (reference sequence). The CDR3 sequence: CAATWQTSTDTQYF. The CDR3 bases are TGTGCCGCGACGTGGCAGACTAGCACAGATACGCAGTATTTT. The entire variable domain, with the rest obtained from reference TRBV7-9 and TRBJ2-3, is as follows: DTGVSQNPRHKITKRGQNVTFRCDPISEHNRLYWYRQTLGQGPEFLTYFQNEAQLEKSRLLSDRFSAERPKGSFSTLEIQRTEQGDSAMYLCAATWQTSTDTQYFGPGTRLTVL.

The chain carries TRBV4-2 and TRBJ2-2; D is unclear. This CDR3 contains 12 residues. The ends were cut back, 4 bases at V and 5 bases at J, with 5 bases in the middle. Germline V gene sequence: CDR1 LGHNA, CDR2 YNFKEQ. Written as DNA, the CDR3 is TGTGCCAGCAGCCCCGTTACCGGGGAGCTGTTTTTT. Translation gives CASSPVTGELFF.

The chain recombines TRBV6-5 with TRBJ2-3, with TRBD1 identical over 7 bases. The CDR3 loop spans 14 amino acids. Trimming took 6 bases from V and 1 from J; bases not matched to a gene: 4. Germline assignment: CDR1 MNHEY and CDR2 SVGAGI. CDR3 sequence (DNA): TGTGCCAGCAGCTACGGACAGGGCACAGATACGCAGTATTTT. It encodes CASSYGQGTDTQYF.

By sample fraction, this clone is medium-sized. The J gene is TRBJ1-2, the V gene TRBV4-1; 9 nucleotides line up with TRBD1. The germline CDR1 and CDR2 sequences are MGHRA and YSYEKL. The trim removed 0 bases at V and 10 bases at J, leaving 9 bases unmatched. The CDR3 is made up of 15 amino acids. Here the CDR3 reads CASSQEGGDRDDYTF. CDR3 DNA sequence: TGCGCCAGCAGCCAAGAGGGGGGGGACAGGGACGACTACACCTTC.

The chain couples TRBV11-2 to TRBJ1-1; 10 positions agree with TRBD1. The CDR3 consists of 15 residues. CDR1 and CDR2 from the germline V gene are SGHAT and FQNNGV. Trimming cost V 4 bases and J 5 bases; bases outside gene matches: 7. The CDR3 reads CASSSLGTGVTEAFF. The CDR3 DNA is TGTGCCAGCAGCTCTCTCGGGACAGGGGTAACTGAAGCTTTCTTT.

The rearrangement uses TRBV2 and TRBJ2-2, with a tentative D call TRBD1 (5 bases). This CDR3 is built from 14 residues. Per germline, CDR1 SNHLY and CDR2 FYNNEI. The germline V and J ends were trimmed by 2 bases and 1 base, with 5 bases remaining between them. CDR3 nucleotide sequence: TGTGCCAGCAGTGAACAGGGGAACACCGGGGAGCTGTTTTTT. It yields the protein CASSEQGNTGELFF.

The chain carries TRBV11-2 and TRBJ2-1; TRBD2 aligns across 13 bases. This CDR3 contains 18 residues. V trimming: 2 bases; J trimming: 0 bases; junction bases outside the gene matches: 4. CDR1 is SGHAT, CDR2 FQNNGV, per germline. For the CDR3, the DNA is TGTGCCAGCAGCTTACGGGGACTAGCGGGATCCTCCTACAATGAGCAGTTCTTC. Its protein product is CASSLRGLAGSSYNEQFF.